A selection of T cell receptor beta chains follows, all from one sample in a study of OX40 agonist ivuxolimab in advanced cancers. The repertoire was sequenced with immunoSEQ multiplex PCR; TCRdb's copy has only in-frame clones and lacks some. The sample contains roughly 79,000 clones, 84% of which appear only once. Here the sequenced sample was CD4+ or CD8+ T cells sorted from blood, taken in a trial of the OX40 agonist ivuxolimab. These receptors originate from an adult with an advanced solid tumor such as melanoma, head and neck, liver or kidney cancer. Both conserved end residues are part of each CDR3. D genes are given only for firm matches. The listing skips clone size in some rows; elsewhere it reads once, few, many or a size class.

clone size	V gene	J gene	D gene	CDR3 protein	CDR3 DNA
-	TRBV5-6	TRBJ1-2	-	CASKFTNYGYTF	TGTGCCAGCAAGTTTACTAACTATGGCTACACCTTC
-	TRBV28	TRBJ2-3	TRBD2	CASSNGGRGVTDTQYF	TGTGCCAGCAGTAACGGAGGGCGGGGGGTTACAGATACGCAGTATTTT
once	TRBV10-2	TRBJ2-3	TRBD1	CASRRFSGGRATTDTQYF	TGCGCCAGCAGGAGATTTTCAGGGGGACGTGCAACTACAGATACGCAGTATTTT
-	TRBV7-8	TRBJ2-5	TRBD2	CASSLVLASGGAGETQYF	TGTGCCAGCAGCTTAGTCTTGGCTAGCGGAGGAGCAGGGGAGACCCAGTACTTC
-	TRBV5-1	TRBJ2-1	TRBD2	CASSPSLAESSYNEQFF	TGCGCCAGCAGCCCGTCTCTAGCGGAAAGCTCCTACAATGAGCAGTTCTTC
-	TRBV30	TRBJ1-6	-	CAWSRPVDNSPLHF	TGTGCCTGGAGCCGGCCGGTTGATAATTCACCCCTCCACTTT
-	TRBV5-1	TRBJ1-3	-	CASRSEDTIYF	TGCGCCAGCAGATCTGAGGACACCATATATTTT
-	TRBV11-2	TRBJ2-7	-	CASSYILPGPTGYEQYF	TGTGCCAGCAGCTACATACTCCCGGGCCCTACCGGCTACGAGCAGTACTTC
-	TRBV27	TRBJ1-2	TRBD1	CASSTRDRGDYGYTF	TGTGCCAGCAGCACAAGGGACAGGGGGGACTATGGCTACACCTTC
-	TRBV15	TRBJ2-1	TRBD2	CATSREASGNYNEQFF	TGTGCCACCAGCAGAGAGGCTAGCGGGAACTACAATGAGCAGTTCTTC
-	TRBV11-2	TRBJ2-6	-	CASSEGLAGISPGANVLTF	TGTGCCAGCAGCGAAGGCCTGGCAGGGATTTCGCCTGGGGCCAACGTCCTGACTTTC
-	TRBV18	TRBJ2-7	TRBD1	CASSQLQGPYEQYF	TGTGCCAGCTCCCAACTACAGGGGCCCTACGAGCAGTACTTC
-	TRBV6-6	TRBJ1-1	-	CASSYSQRGDTEAFF	TGTGCCAGCAGTTACTCCCAAAGGGGCGACACTGAAGCTTTCTTT
-	TRBV4-3	TRBJ2-7	TRBD1	CASSQERTGGSYEQYF	TGCGCCAGCAGCCAAGAACGGACAGGGGGGTCCTACGAGCAGTACTTC
-	TRBV10-3	TRBJ2-2	-	CAISEQAVSGGELFF	TGTGCCATCAGTGAGCAGGCAGTTAGCGGCGGGGAGCTGTTTTTT
-	TRBV30	TRBJ1-4	TRBD1	CAWSTGTVAPKLFF	TGTGCCTGGTCTACCGGGACAGTCGCCCCCAAACTGTTTTTT
-	TRBV5-1	TRBJ2-1	TRBD2	CASSLPGTSGGYNEQFF	TGCGCCAGCAGCTTGCCCGGGACTAGCGGGGGTTACAATGAGCAGTTCTTC
few	TRBV6-6	TRBJ2-6	-	CASSSSHSGANVLTF	TGTGCCAGCAGTTCCTCACACTCTGGGGCCAACGTCCTGACTTTC
-	TRBV2	TRBJ1-6	TRBD1	CASSEGGTANSPLHF	TGTGCCAGCAGTGAAGGGGGGACAGCAAATTCACCCCTCCACTTT
-	TRBV25-1	TRBJ1-4	-	CASSPGGGSLVEKLFF	TGTGCCAGCAGTCCGGGGGGGGGCAGTTTGGTTGAAAAACTGTTTTTT
-	TRBV5-4	TRBJ2-5	TRBD1	CASSLRDRGETQYF	TGTGCCAGCAGCTTGAGGGACAGGGGTGAGACCCAGTACTTC
-	TRBV28	TRBJ1-1	TRBD1	CASSLSNPGQGLAFF	TGTGCCAGCAGTTTATCTAACCCGGGACAGGGGCTAGCTTTCTTT
few	TRBV10-3	TRBJ2-3	-	CAISDPLGGLGTDTQYF	TGTGCCATCAGTGATCCCCTTGGGGGGCTAGGCACAGATACGCAGTATTTT
once	TRBV28	TRBJ2-4	TRBD1	CACQPPGTGKKNIQYF	TGTGCCTGCCAACCCCCCGGGACAGGGAAGAAAAACATTCAGTACTTC
-	TRBV7-8	TRBJ2-5	-	CASSFQGRQETQYF	TGTGCCAGCAGCTTCCAGGGGAGACAAGAGACCCAGTACTTC
-	TRBV6-1	TRBJ2-7	-	CASTGVGYEQYF	TGTGCCAGCACTGGGGTCGGTTACGAGCAGTACTTC
-	TRBV18	TRBJ2-2	-	CASSSGTPRRDLFF	TGTGCCAGCTCATCCGGGACACCACGAAGAGACTTGTTTTTT
-	TRBV4-3	TRBJ1-1	TRBD1	CASSPQDRVGTEAFF	TGCGCCAGCAGCCCACAGGACAGGGTGGGCACTGAAGCTTTCTTT
-	TRBV12-2	TRBJ1-2	-	CASGFGVGNYGYTF	-
-	TRBV6-6	TRBJ1-5	-	CASDVRAGQPQHF	TGTGCCAGCGACGTGAGGGCGGGGCAGCCCCAGCATTTT
-	TRBV28	TRBJ2-7	-	CASRLRREQYF	TGTGCCAGCAGGCTCCGGCGGGAGCAGTACTTC
few	TRBV18	TRBJ2-2	-	CASSPPLSGSTGELFF	TGTGCCAGCTCACCACCGTTGTCCGGGAGCACCGGGGAGCTGTTTTTT
-	TRBV4-3	TRBJ1-5	-	CASSQDPQGGSNQPQHF	TGCGCCAGCAGCCAAGATCCACAGGGCGGGAGCAATCAGCCCCAGCATTTT
-	TRBV11-2	TRBJ2-2	TRBD2	CASSARLAGEPANTGELFF	TGTGCCAGCAGCGCAAGACTAGCGGGAGAACCCGCGAACACCGGGGAGCTGTTTTTT
-	TRBV5-5	TRBJ2-1	-	CASSRGPSVEQFF	TGTGCCAGCAGCCGGGGACCGAGTGTGGAGCAGTTCTTC
once	TRBV6-1	TRBJ2-7	TRBD1	CASLILGQGYEQYF	TGTGCCAGCCTTATCCTTGGACAGGGCTACGAGCAGTACTTC
-	TRBV6-6	TRBJ1-2	-	CASSYSQGGDGYTF	TGTGCCAGCAGTTACTCCCAGGGAGGGGATGGCTACACCTTC
-	TRBV19	TRBJ1-1	-	CASREDRATEAFF	TGTGCCAGTCGAGAAGACCGGGCCACTGAAGCTTTCTTT
-	TRBV4-1	TRBJ2-3	TRBD1	CASSQDHGGTGGSDTQYF	TGCGCCAGCAGCCAAGATCATGGGGGGACAGGGGGTTCAGATACGCAGTATTTT